These T cell receptor beta chains were read from a single sample in a study of T-cell memory formation after mild COVID-19. TCRdb analysed the 5' RACE reads with MiXCR anew, one entry per CDR3 protein. The repertoire consists of 150,000 to 200,000 distinct CDR3 sequences, with 11% occurring once and the leading ten covering 3.8%. The sample consisted of PBMCs or a T cell subset sorted from them (not recorded which). The receptors were sampled from a young man who had mild COVID-19 (a few samples of this study predate the infection). Cell type and time point are not known. CDR3s include the opening cysteine and the closing phenylalanine or tryptophan. D genes are given only for firm matches. Clone size is not always given. Where it is, it says once, few, many or a class for expanded clones.

>many|TRBD2|TRBV10-2|TRBJ2-1
CASRMGLAASSYNEQFF
TGCGCCAGCAGAATGGGACTAGCGGCTAGCTCCTACAATGAGCAGTTCTTC
>few|NA|TRBV12-3/TRBV12-4|TRBJ1-2
CASSLDRENGYTF
TGTGCCAGCAGTCTGGACAGAGAGAATGGCTACACCTTC
>few|NA|TRBV4-2|TRBJ1-4
CASSQDGGRKLFF
TGTGCCAGCAGCCAAGATGGGGGAAGAAAACTGTTTTTT
>few|NA|TRBV20-1|TRBJ1-5
CSARGSNQPQHF
TGCAGTGCTAGGGGTAGCAATCAGCCCCAGCATTTT
>many|NA|TRBV5-1|TRBJ1-4
CASSSGPGNEKLFF
TGCGCCAGCAGCTCGGGTCCCGGTAATGAAAAACTGTTTTTT
>NA|TRBD2|TRBV28|TRBJ2-5
CASSLNGGLETQYF
TGTGCCAGCAGTTTAAACGGGGGGTTGGAGACCCAGTACTTC
>NA|NA|TRBV7-9|TRBJ1-5
CASSPLLGGNQPQHF
TGTGCCAGCAGCCCCCTTTTGGGGGGCAATCAGCCCCAGCATTTT
>NA|TRBD2|TRBV7-3|TRBJ2-1
CASSLQGRGSYNEQFF
TGTGCCAGCAGCTTACAAGGGCGGGGGTCCTACAATGAGCAGTTCTTC
>NA|NA|TRBV15|TRBJ2-3
CATSRDWRGHTDTQYF
TGTGCCACCAGCAGAGATTGGCGGGGGCACACAGATACGCAGTATTTT
>few|NA|TRBV7-2|TRBJ2-4
CASSLARDGSKNIQYF
TGTGCCAGCAGCTTAGCGCGGGACGGGAGCAAAAACATTCAGTACTTC
>few|TRBD2|TRBV6-2/TRBV6-3|TRBJ2-1
CASSQGLVAEQFF
TGTGCCAGCAGTCAGGGACTAGTGGCTGAGCAGTTCTTC
>NA|NA|TRBV20-1|TRBJ1-4
CSAPRSRGGEKLFF
TGCAGTGCACCACGGTCCCGGGGGGGTGAAAAACTGTTTTTT
>few|NA|TRBV5-1|TRBJ1-2
CASSLESRGFYGYTF
TGCGCCAGCAGCTTGGAATCCCGAGGATTCTATGGCTACACCTTC
>NA|NA|TRBV6-5|TRBJ2-1
CASSYRTAGNEQFF
TGTGCCAGCAGTTACAGGACGGCGGGGAATGAGCAGTTCTTC
>NA|NA|TRBV12-3/TRBV12-4|TRBJ1-1
CASTGITGTEAFF
TGTGCCAGCACGGGGATAACGGGAACTGAAGCTTTCTTT
>many|NA|TRBV20-1|TRBJ2-5
CSARQETQYF
TGCAGTGCGCGACAAGAGACCCAGTACTTC
>NA|TRBD1|TRBV24-1|TRBJ1-2
CATSGTGGGYTF
TGTGCCACCAGTGGGACAGGGGGCGGCTACACCTTC
>few|TRBD1|TRBV7-6|TRBJ1-1
CASLGQMNTEAFF
TGTGCCAGCTTGGGACAGATGAACACTGAAGCTTTCTTT
>once|NA|TRBV12-3/TRBV12-4|TRBJ1-2
CASNLRGYGYTF
TGTGCCAGCAACTTAAGGGGGTATGGCTACACCTTC
>many|TRBD2|TRBV20-1|TRBJ2-3
CSARTSGGADTQYF
TGCAGTGCTAGGACTAGCGGGGGCGCAGATACGCAGTATTTT
>NA|NA|TRBV9|TRBJ2-1
CASSHNREQFF
TGTGCCAGCAGCCATAACCGGGAGCAGTTCTTC
>NA|TRBD2|TRBV7-6|TRBJ2-3
CASSSTSGLAQVRWYF
TGTGCCAGCAGCTCAACCTCGGGACTAGCTCAAGTTAGGTGGTATTTT
>NA|NA|TRBV2|TRBJ1-1
CASSEQQNTEAFF
TGTGCCAGCAGTGAACAACAGAACACTGAAGCTTTCTTT
>many|TRBD1|TRBV30|TRBJ1-1
CAWYRGRVNTEAFF
TGTGCCTGGTACAGGGGGCGGGTGAACACTGAAGCTTTCTTT
>NA|NA|TRBV18|TRBJ2-2
CASSLKNTGELFF
TGTGCCAGCTCACTAAAGAACACCGGGGAGCTGTTTTTT
>NA|NA|TRBV6-5|TRBJ1-4
CASSYSGAATNEKLFF
TGTGCCAGCAGTTACTCGGGGGCCGCAACTAATGAAAAACTGTTTTTT
>few|TRBD1|TRBV6-2/TRBV6-3|TRBJ2-1
CASSPQGAGANEQFF
TGTGCCAGCAGTCCCCAGGGGGCCGGAGCTAATGAGCAGTTCTTC
>NA|NA|TRBV5-1|TRBJ1-1
CASSWRMTANTEAFF
TGCGCCAGCAGTTGGAGAATGACAGCGAACACTGAAGCTTTCTTT
>NA|NA|TRBV5-1|TRBJ1-2
CASTTAPGGGLLQDGYTF
TGCGCCAGCACCACCGCCCCGGGGGGCGGTCTACTCCAGGATGGCTACACCTTC
>NA|TRBD1|TRBV12-3/TRBV12-4|TRBJ2-5
CASSSRGTGFQETQYF
TGTGCCAGCAGTTCCCGAGGGACAGGGTTTCAAGAGACCCAGTACTTC
>NA|TRBD2|TRBV5-1|TRBJ2-3
CASSLTSDGYTQYF
TGCGCCAGCAGCTTGACTAGCGACGGATATACGCAGTATTTT
>NA|TRBD2|TRBV27|TRBJ2-3
CATRRGGGLDTQYF
TGTGCCACCCGGCGGGGGGGCGGCTTGGATACGCAGTATTTT
>few|NA|TRBV2|TRBJ1-1
CASSGDVQGEAFF
TGTGCCAGCAGTGGGGACGTACAAGGAGAAGCTTTCTTT
>NA|NA|TRBV11-2|TRBJ2-1
CASSSVRRNSYNEQFF
TGTGCCAGCAGCTCAGTGAGACGAAATTCCTACAATGAGCAGTTCTTC
>few|TRBD1|TRBV10-3|TRBJ1-1
CAIQRDRDIEAFF
TGTGCCATTCAGCGAGACAGGGACATTGAAGCTTTCTTT
>NA|NA|TRBV6-5|TRBJ1-1
CASSWDTAGTEAFF
TGTGCCAGCAGTTGGGACACCGCGGGCACTGAAGCTTTCTTT
>few|NA|TRBV4-1|TRBJ2-1
CASSQDLGPYMKFF
TGCGCCAGCAGCCAAGATCTGGGCCCTTATATGAAGTTCTTC
>NA|NA|TRBV19|TRBJ2-4
CASSHRSGVAKNIQYF
TGTGCCAGTAGCCATCGGTCCGGAGTTGCCAAAAACATTCAGTACTTC
>NA|TRBD1|TRBV6-2/TRBV6-3|TRBJ2-1
CASRRGGLVYNEQFF
TGTGCCAGCAGGCGAGGGGGCCTCGTATACAATGAGCAGTTCTTC
>many|NA|TRBV5-1|TRBJ1-5
CASSLEGGQPQHF
TGTGCCAGCAGTTTAGAGGGGGGCCAGCCCCAGCATTTT
>few|NA|TRBV7-2|TRBJ1-1
CASSSYNTEAFF
TGTGCCAGCAGCTCGTATAACACTGAAGCTTTCTTT
>NA|TRBD1|TRBV20-1|TRBJ2-2
CSARTQGARTGELFF
TGCAGTGCTAGAACCCAGGGGGCACGTACCGGGGAGCTGTTTTTT
>NA|NA|TRBV7-8|TRBJ1-4
CASRALTTNEKLFF
TGTGCCAGCAGGGCCCTTACAACTAATGAAAAACTGTTTTTT
>few|NA|TRBV7-2|TRBJ2-7
CASSLVEAPTMVEQYF
TGTGCCAGCAGCTTAGTTGAGGCGCCGACTATGGTAGAGCAGTACTTC
>NA|NA|TRBV7-2|TRBJ2-4
CASSLGGQGIKNIQYF
TGTGCCAGCAGCTTAGGGGGTCAGGGAATTAAAAACATTCAGTACTTC
>few|NA|TRBV7-3|TRBJ2-3
CASSGGPGADTQYF
TGTGCCAGCAGCGGGGGGCCGGGGGCAGATACGCAGTATTTT
>NA|TRBD1|TRBV5-1|TRBJ1-1
CASSLRETGGRSNTEAFF
TGCGCCAGCAGTCTCCGAGAAACAGGGGGCCGCTCGAACACTGAAGCTTTCTTT
>few|NA|TRBV12-5|TRBJ2-7
CASGSSDGVEQYF
TGTGCTAGTGGTTCATCAGACGGGGTTGAGCAGTACTTC
>many|NA|TRBV20-1|TRBJ1-2
CSADPAGDYGYTF
TGCAGTGCTGACCCGGCCGGGGACTATGGCTACACCTTC
>many|NA|TRBV7-2|TRBJ2-6
CASSLAGASSGANVLTF
TGTGCCAGCAGCTTAGCGGGGGCCAGCTCTGGGGCCAACGTCCTGACTTTC
>NA|NA|TRBV5-5|TRBJ2-1
CASSLVPGALEQFF
TGTGCCAGCAGCTTGGTTCCCGGGGCCCTTGAGCAGTTCTTC
>many|NA|TRBV6-5|TRBJ2-7
CASSGDNSYEQYF
TGTGCCAGCAGTGGGGACAACTCCTACGAGCAGTACTTC
>few|NA|TRBV12-3/TRBV12-4|TRBJ1-5
CASSLQGSHQPQHF
TGTGCCAGCAGTTTACAGGGGTCGCATCAGCCCCAGCATTTT
>few|NA|TRBV20-1|TRBJ2-7
CSARRRGSYEQYF
TGCAGTGCTAGACGGAGGGGGTCCTACGAGCAGTACTTC
>NA|TRBD2|TRBV7-2|TRBJ2-1
CASSSHPSGGPREQFF
TGTGCCAGCAGCTCCCACCCTAGCGGGGGCCCGAGGGAGCAGTTCTTC